This TCR beta chain was sequenced in a study of T cells in Graves' hyperthyroidism and ophthalmopathy. On the study more broadly: Peripheral blood was collected at initial diagnosis, before any treatment. Broader study findings: Most thyroid clonotypes with frequency above 0.001 were detected in blood. Patients with ophthalmopathy were separated from those with stable hyperthyroidism by a 13 V-J model.

Germline V gene data show CDR1 as SNHLY and CDR2 as FYNNEI. The junction had 11 bases not matched to a gene; V was cut back by 6 bases and J by 2 bases. This CDR3 has 18 residues. Amplification of TCR beta CDR3 regions was performed using RNA transcripts as template. During a first-round RT-PCR of the TCR CDR3, the HTBI primer set was used. Via MiXCR, TCRdb re-called the multiplex PCR reads, giving one row per CDR3 protein. This table holds a few hundred thousand distinct CDR3 sequences, roughly a fifth found once. Graves' hyperthyroidism was deemed stable absent ophthalmopathy progression within 18 months. As regards this clonotype: No antigen is known for it.

The material sequenced was blood. The V and J genes are TRBV2 and TRBJ2-3, with 13 nucleotides matching TRBD2. The TCR sequence derives from a woman aged 50 to 65 with Graves' hyperthyroidism. Here the CDR3 DNA reads TGTGCCAGCAGCTCCCGACTAGCGGGAGGAGGATTCACAGATACGCAGTATTTT. Protein sequence: CASSSRLAGGGFTDTQYF.